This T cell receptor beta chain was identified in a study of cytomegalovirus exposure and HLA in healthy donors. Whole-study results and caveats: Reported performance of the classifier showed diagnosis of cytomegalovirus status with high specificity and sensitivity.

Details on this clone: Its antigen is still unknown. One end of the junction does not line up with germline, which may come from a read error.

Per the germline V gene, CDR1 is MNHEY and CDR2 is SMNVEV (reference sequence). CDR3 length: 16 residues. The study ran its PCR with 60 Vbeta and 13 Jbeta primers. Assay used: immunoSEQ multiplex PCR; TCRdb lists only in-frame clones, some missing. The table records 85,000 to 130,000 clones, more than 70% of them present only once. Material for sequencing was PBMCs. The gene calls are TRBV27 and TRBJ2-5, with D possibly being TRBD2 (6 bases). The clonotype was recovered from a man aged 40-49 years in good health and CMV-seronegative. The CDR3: CASSSPADSIGGTRYF. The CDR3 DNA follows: TGTGCCAGCAGTTCCCCCGCCGACAGTATCGGAGGGACCCGGTACTTC.